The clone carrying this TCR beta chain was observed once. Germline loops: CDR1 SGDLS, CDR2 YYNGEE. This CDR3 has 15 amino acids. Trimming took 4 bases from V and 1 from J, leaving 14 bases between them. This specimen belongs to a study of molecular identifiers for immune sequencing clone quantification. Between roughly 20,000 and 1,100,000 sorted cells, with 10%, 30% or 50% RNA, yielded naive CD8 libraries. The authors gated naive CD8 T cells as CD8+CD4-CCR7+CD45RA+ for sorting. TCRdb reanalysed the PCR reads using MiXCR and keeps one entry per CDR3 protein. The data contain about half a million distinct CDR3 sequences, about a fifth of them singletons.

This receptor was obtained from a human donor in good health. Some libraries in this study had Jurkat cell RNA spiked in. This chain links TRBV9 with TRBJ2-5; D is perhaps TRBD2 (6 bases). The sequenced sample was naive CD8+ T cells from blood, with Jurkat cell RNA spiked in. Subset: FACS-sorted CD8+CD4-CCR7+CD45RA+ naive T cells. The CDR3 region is CASSPDAGTQETQYF. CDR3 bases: TGTGCCAGCAGCCCAGACGCGGGAACCCAAGAGACCCAGTACTTC.